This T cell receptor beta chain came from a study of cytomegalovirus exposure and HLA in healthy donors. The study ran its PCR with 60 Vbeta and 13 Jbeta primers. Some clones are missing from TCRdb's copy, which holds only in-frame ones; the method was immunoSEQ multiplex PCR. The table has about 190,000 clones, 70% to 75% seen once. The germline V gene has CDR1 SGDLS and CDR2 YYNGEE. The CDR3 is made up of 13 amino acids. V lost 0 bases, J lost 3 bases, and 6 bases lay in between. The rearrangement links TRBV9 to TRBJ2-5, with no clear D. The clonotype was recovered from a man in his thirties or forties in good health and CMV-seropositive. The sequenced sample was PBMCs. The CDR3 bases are TGTGCCAGCAGCGTAGCTCGGGAAGAGACCCAGTACTTC. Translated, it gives CASSVAREETQYF.